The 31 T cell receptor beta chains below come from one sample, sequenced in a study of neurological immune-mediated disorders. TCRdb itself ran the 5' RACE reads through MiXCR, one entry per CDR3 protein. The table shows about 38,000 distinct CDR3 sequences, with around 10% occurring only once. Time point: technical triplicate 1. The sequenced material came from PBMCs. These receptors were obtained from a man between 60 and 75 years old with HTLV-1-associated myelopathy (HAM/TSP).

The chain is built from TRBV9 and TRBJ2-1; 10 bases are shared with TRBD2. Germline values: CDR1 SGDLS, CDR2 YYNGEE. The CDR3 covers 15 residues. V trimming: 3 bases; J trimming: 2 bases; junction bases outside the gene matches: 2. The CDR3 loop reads CASSAGTSAYNEQFF. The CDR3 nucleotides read TGTGCCAGCAGCGCCGGGACTAGCGCCTACAATGAGCAGTTCTTC.

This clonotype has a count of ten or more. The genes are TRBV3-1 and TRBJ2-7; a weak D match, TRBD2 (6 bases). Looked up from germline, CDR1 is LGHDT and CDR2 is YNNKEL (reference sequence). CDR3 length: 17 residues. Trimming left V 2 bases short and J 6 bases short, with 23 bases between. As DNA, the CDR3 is TGTGCCAGCAGCCAACTAATACCGGGACTCGGGACTGGCGAGCAGTACTTC. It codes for CASSQLIPGLGTGEQYF.

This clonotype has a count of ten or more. CDR3 nucleotides: TGTGCCAGCAGCCCGACAGGGACTGAAGCTTTCTTT. It specifies CASSPTGTEAFF. The V call is TRBV7-9, the J call TRBJ1-1, with 7 bases matching TRBD1. CDR1 and CDR2 from the germline V gene are SEHNR and FQNEAQ (reference sequence). The V and J ends lost 5 bases and 5 bases, in that order; junction bases with no gene match: 2. The CDR3 is made up of 12 amino acids.

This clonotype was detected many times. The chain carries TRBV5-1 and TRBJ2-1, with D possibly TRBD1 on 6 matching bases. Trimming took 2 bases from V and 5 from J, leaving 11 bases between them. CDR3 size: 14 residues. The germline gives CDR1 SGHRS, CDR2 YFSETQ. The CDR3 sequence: CASSLGQKNNEQFF. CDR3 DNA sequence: TGCGCCAGCAGCTTAGGACAGAAAAACAATGAGCAGTTCTTC.

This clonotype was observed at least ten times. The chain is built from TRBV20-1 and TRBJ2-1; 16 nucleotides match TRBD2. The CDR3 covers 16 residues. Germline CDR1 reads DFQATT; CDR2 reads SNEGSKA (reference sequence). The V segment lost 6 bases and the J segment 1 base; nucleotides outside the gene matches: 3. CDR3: CSARGLAGGSYNEQFF. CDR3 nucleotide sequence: TGCAGTGCCAGGGGACTAGCGGGAGGGTCCTACAATGAGCAGTTCTTC.

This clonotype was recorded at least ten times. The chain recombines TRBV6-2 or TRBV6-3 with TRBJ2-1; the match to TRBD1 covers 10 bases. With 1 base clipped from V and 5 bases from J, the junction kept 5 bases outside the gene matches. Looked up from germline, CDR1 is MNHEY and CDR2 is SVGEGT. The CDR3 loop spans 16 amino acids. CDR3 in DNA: TGTGCCAGCAGTTACTTGGGACAGGGGAGGAACAATGAGCAGTTCTTC. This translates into CASSYLGQGRNNEQFF.

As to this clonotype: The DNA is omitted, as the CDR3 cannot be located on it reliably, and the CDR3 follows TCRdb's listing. This chain's CDR3 is CASSFYICSARQQGYEQYF. The chain combines TRBV7-3 with TRBJ2-7; TRBD1 reflects the table's D call only, with no check against the DNA. Germline V gene data show CDR1 as SGHTA and CDR2 as FQGTGA. The CDR3 has 19 amino acids, counting both end residues.

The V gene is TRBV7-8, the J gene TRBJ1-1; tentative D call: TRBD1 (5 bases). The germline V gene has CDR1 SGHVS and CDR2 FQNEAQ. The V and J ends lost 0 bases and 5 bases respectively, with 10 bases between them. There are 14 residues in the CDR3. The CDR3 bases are TGTGCCAGCAGCTTAGCGGGGCATGGGACTGAAGCTTTCTTT. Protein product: CASSLAGHGTEAFF. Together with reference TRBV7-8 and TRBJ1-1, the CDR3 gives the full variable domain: GAGVSQSPRYKVAKRGQDVALRCDPISGHVSLFWYQQALGQGPEFLTYFQNEAQLDKSGLPSDRFFAERPEGSVSTLKIQRTQQEDSAVYLCASSLAGHGTEAFFGQGTRLTVV.

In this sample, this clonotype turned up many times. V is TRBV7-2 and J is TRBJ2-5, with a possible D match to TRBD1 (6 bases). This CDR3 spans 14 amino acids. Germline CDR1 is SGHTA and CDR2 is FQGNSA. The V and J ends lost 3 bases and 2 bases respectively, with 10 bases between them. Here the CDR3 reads CASSFQGPQETQYF. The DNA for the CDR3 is TGTGCCAGCAGCTTTCAGGGGCCGCAAGAGACCCAGTACTTC. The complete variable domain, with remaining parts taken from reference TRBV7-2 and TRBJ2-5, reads GAGVSQSPSNKVTEKGKDVELRCDPISGHTALYWYRQSLGQGLEFLIYFQGNSAPDKSGLPSDRFSAERTGGSVSTLTIQRTQQEDSAVYLCASSFQGPQETQYFGPGTRLLVL.

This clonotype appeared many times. This CDR3 reads CASSTGVRTDTQYF. In nucleotides, the CDR3 is TGTGCCAGCAGCACAGGGGTTCGCACAGATACGCAGTATTTT. This chain connects TRBV6-6 to TRBJ2-3; 7 bases are a match to TRBD1. The V segment lost 6 bases and the J segment 1 base; nucleotides outside the gene matches: 4. This CDR3 contains 14 residues. CDR1 MNHNY and CDR2 SVGAGI come from the germline V gene (reference sequence).

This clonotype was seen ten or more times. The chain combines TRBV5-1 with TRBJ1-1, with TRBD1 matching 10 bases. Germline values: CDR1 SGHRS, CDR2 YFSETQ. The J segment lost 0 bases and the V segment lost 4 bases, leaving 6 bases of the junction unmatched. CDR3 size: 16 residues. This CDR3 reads CASSLSGQGLNTEAFF. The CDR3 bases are TGCGCCAGCAGCCTCTCGGGACAGGGGTTGAACACTGAAGCTTTCTTT.

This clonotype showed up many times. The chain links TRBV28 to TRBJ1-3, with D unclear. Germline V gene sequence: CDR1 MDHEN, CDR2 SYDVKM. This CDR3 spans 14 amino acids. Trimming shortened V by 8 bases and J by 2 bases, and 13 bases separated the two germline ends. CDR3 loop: CASRLGGTGNTIYF. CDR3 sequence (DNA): TGTGCCAGCCGCCTAGGAGGGACTGGAAACACCATATATTTT.

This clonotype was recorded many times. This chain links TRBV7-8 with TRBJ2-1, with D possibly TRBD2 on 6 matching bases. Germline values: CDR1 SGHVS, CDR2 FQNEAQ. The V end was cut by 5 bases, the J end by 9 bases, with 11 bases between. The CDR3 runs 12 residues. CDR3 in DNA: TGTGCCAGCAGCGTGCTAGCGCGTGAGCAGTTCTTC. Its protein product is CASSVLAREQFF. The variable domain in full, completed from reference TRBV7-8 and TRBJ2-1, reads GAGVSQSPRYKVAKRGQDVALRCDPISGHVSLFWYQQALGQGPEFLTYFQNEAQLDKSGLPSDRFFAERPEGSVSTLKIQRTQQEDSAVYLCASSVLAREQFFGPGTRLTVL.

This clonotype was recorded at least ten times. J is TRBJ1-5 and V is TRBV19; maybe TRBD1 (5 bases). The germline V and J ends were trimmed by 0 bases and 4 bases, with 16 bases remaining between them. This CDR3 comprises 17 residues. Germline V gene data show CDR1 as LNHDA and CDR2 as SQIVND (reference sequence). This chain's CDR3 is CASSIEEGRWGNQPQHF. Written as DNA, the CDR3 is TGTGCCAGTAGTATAGAGGAGGGCCGCTGGGGGAATCAGCCCCAGCATTTT. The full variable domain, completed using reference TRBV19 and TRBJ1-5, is DGGITQSPKYLFRKEGQNVTLSCEQNLNHDAMYWYRQDPGQGLRLIYYSQIVNDFQKGDIAEGYSVSREKKESFPLTVTSAQKNPTAFYLCASSIEEGRWGNQPQHFGDGTRLSIL.

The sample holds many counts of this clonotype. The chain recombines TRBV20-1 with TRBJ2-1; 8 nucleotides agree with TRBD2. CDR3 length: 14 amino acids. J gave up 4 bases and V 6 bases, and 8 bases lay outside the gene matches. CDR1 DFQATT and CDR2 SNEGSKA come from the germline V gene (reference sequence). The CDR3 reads CSATGRAVYNEQFF. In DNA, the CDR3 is TGCAGTGCAACCGGGAGGGCCGTTTACAATGAGCAGTTCTTC.

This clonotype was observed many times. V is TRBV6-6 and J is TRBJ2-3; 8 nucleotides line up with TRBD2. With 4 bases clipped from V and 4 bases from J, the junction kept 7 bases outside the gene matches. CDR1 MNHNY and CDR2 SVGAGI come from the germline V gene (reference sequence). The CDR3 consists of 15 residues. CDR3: CASSSQRERPDTQYF. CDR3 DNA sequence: TGTGCCAGCAGTTCTCAGCGGGAGAGGCCAGATACGCAGTATTTT.

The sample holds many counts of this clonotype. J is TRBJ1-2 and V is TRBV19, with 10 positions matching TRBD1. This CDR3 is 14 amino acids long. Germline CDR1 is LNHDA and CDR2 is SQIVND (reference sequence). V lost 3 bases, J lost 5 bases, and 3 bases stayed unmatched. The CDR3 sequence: CASSMDRGIYGYTF. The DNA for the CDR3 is TGTGCCAGTAGTATGGACAGGGGGATTTATGGCTACACCTTC.

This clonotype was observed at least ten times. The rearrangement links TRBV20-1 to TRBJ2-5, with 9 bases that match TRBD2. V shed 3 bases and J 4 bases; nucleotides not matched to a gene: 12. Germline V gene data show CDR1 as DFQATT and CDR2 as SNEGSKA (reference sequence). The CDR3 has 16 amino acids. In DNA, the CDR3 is TGCAGTGCTAGTTTGGGTAGCGGGAGAGCGGTAGAGACCCAGTACTTC. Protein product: CSASLGSGRAVETQYF.

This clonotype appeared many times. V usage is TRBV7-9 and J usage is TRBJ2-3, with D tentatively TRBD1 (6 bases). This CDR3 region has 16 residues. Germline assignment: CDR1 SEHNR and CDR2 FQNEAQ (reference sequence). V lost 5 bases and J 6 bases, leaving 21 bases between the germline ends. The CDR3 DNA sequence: TGTGCCAGCAGCCGCGGACAGAAATTGCTCATGGATACGCAGTATTTT. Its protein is CASSRGQKLLMDTQYF.

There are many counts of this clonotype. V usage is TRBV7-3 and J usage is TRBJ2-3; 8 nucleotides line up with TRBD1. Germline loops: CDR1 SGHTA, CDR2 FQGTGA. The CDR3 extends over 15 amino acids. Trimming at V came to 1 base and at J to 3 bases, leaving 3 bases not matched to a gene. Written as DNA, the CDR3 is TGTGCCAGCAGCTTAAGCCAGGGGGCGACAGATACGCAGTATTTT. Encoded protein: CASSLSQGATDTQYF.

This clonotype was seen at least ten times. CDR3 loop: CASSLALGRAYNEQFF. In nucleotides, the CDR3 is TGTGCCAGCAGCTTGGCCTTGGGGAGGGCGTACAATGAGCAGTTCTTC. V gene TRBV5-5 combines with J gene TRBJ2-1; 7 positions agree with TRBD2. Looked up from germline, CDR1 is SGHKS and CDR2 is YYEKEE (reference sequence). With V trimmed by 0 bases and J by 4 bases, 7 bases remained unmatched. The CDR3 has 16 amino acids. The full variable domain, completed using reference TRBV5-5 and TRBJ2-1, is DAGVTQSPTHLIKTRGQQVTLRCSPISGHKSVSWYQQVLGQGPQFIFQYYEKEERGRGNFPDRFSARQFPNYSSELNVNALLLGDSALYLCASSLALGRAYNEQFFGPGTRLTVL.

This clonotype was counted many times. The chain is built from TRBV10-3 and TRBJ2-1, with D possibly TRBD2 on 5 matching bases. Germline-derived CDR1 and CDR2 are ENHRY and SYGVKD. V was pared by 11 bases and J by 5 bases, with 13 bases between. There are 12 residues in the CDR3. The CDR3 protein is CAAMTTNNEQFF. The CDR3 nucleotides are TGTGCCGCGATGACTACCAACAATGAGCAGTTCTTC.

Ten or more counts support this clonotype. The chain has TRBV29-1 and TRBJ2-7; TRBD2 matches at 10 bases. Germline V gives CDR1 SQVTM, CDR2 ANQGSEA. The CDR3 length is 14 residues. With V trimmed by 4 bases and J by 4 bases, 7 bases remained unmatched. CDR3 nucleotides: TGCAGCGTTGCGTCTAGCGGGAGCGGGTACGAGCAGTACTTC. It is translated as CSVASSGSGYEQYF.

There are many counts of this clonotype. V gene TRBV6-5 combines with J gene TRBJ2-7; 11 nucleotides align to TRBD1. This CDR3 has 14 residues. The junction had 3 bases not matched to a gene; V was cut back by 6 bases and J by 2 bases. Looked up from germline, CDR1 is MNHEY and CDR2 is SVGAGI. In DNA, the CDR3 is TGTGCCAGCAGGGACAGGGGGCACACCTACGAGCAGTACTTC. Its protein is CASRDRGHTYEQYF.

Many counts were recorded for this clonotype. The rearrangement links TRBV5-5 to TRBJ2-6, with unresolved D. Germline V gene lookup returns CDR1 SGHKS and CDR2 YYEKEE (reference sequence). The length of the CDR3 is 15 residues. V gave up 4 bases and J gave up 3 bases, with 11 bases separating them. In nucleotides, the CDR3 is TGTGCCAGCAGCCACGGATTTCGTGGGGCCAACGTCCTGACTTTC. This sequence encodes CASSHGFRGANVLTF.

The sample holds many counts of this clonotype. In DNA, the CDR3 is TGCGCCAGCAGCCTCGGGGCTAGCGGATTCACAGATACGCAGTATTTT. This codes for CASSLGASGFTDTQYF. The V gene is TRBV5-1, the J gene TRBJ2-3, with 7 bases aligning to TRBD2. Germline CDR1 reads SGHRS; CDR2 reads YFSETQ. V gave up 4 bases and J gave up 2 bases; unmatched junction bases: 10. The CDR3 runs 16 residues.

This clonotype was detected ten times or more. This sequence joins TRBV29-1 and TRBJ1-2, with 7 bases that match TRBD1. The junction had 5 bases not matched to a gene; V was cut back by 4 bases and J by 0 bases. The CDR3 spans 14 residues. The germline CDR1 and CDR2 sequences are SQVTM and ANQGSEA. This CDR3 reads CSVASGTANYGYTF. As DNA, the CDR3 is TGCAGCGTTGCTTCCGGGACAGCTAACTATGGCTACACCTTC.

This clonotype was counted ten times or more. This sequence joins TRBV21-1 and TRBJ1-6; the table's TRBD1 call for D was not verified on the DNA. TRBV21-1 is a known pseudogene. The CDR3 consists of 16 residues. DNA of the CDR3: TGTGCCAGCAGCAAACCGATCAAGGGGTGGGATTCACCCCTCCACTTT. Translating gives CASSKPIKGWDSPLHF.

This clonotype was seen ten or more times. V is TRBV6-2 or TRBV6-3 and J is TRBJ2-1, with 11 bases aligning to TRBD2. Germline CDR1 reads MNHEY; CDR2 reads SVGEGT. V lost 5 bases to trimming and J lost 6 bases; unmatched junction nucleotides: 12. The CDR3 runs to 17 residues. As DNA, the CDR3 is TGTGCCAGCAGTCCCCTACTAGCGGGAGATTCGGTCAATGAGCAGTTCTTC. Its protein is CASSPLLAGDSVNEQFF.

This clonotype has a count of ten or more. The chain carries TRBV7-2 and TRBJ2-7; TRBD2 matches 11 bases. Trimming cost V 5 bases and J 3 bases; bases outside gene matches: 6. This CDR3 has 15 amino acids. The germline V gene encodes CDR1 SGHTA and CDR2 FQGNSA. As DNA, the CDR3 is TGTGCCAGCAGCCCCGGGACTAGCGGTTACTACGAGCAGTACTTC. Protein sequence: CASSPGTSGYYEQYF.

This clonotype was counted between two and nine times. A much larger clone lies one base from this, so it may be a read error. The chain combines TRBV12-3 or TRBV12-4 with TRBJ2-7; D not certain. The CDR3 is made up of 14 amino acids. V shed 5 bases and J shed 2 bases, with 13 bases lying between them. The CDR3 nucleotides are TGTGCCAGCAGTCCCTCGGTAGGACCCTACGAGCAGTACTTC. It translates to CASSPSVGPYEQYF.